Following are 4 T cell receptor beta chains from one sample sequenced in a study of shared clonotypes between healthy human individuals. CD45RO negativity and positive selection for CCR7 defined naive CD8 cells, a population that excluded terminally differentiated effector memory CD45RA+ cells. The method was immunoSEQ multiplex PCR; TCRdb's version includes in-frame clones alone and lacks a portion of them. The sample carries roughly 1,800,000 clones, around 96% recorded once. The material sequenced was naive CD8+ T cells sorted from blood. These TCRs come from a man younger than 30 in good health.

V gene TRBV6-1 combines with J gene TRBJ2-2; the D is unclear. The CDR3 contains 14 residues. V lost 2 bases to trimming and J lost 2 bases, with 6 bases between them. Germline V gene sequence: CDR1 MNHNS, CDR2 SASEGT. The CDR3 is CASSEIFNTGELFF. For the CDR3, the DNA is TGTGCCAGCAGTGAAATTTTCAACACCGGGGAGCTGTTTTTT.

The chain is built from TRBV6-6 and TRBJ2-7; tentative D call: TRBD2 (5 bases). V gave up 0 bases and J gave up 6 bases, with 9 bases separating them. The CDR3 length is 13 residues. The germline CDR1 and CDR2 sequences are MNHNY and SVGAGI (reference sequence). The CDR3 DNA reads TGTGCCAGCAGTTACTCGAGAGGGTTCGAGCAGTACTTC. Protein product: CASSYSRGFEQYF.

V gene TRBV4-3 combines with J gene TRBJ1-4; no definite D call. V was cut by 3 bases and J by 0 bases, with 14 bases left in between. The CDR3 totals 17 residues. The germline V gene encodes CDR1 LGHNA and CDR2 YSLEER. The CDR3 region has the DNA TGCGCCAGCAGCCAGCCGGGCCATCTAACAACTAATGAAAAACTGTTTTTT. This encodes CASSQPGHLTTNEKLFF.

The rearrangement joins TRBV11-2 to TRBJ2-7; either TRBD1 or TRBD2 may fit D (5 bases each). There are 13 residues in the CDR3. Germline-derived CDR1 and CDR2 are SGHAT and FQNNGV. V gave up 6 bases and J gave up 7 bases, with 16 bases separating them. The CDR3 nucleotides are TGTGCCAGCAGGCCAGGGAGTGCCGGTGAGCAGTACTTC. Residues: CASRPGSAGEQYF.